The present T cell receptor (beta chain) was sequenced within a study of blood T cell repertoires in COVID-19. At the level of the study: Collection of acute and convalescent COVID-19 samples took place in the United States, Italy and Spain. Sample material is recorded as cDNA or gDNA derived from T cells, B-cell-depleted T cells, or PBMCs.

As originally analysed: Estimation of nucleated cell counts relied on the amplification of reference gene primers. Sequencing used immunoSEQ multiplex PCR; TCRdb keeps in-frame clones, though not all of them. V, J and clone size are taken as reported in that table, and D and trimming were inferred from the DNA itself. The data contain approximately 140,000 clones, 80% to 90% of them seen just once; the ten biggest clones take up less than 3.5%. The CDR3 covers 16 residues. Germline CDR1 SGHNT, CDR2 YYREEE (reference sequence). V was pared by 3 bases and J by 0 bases, with 7 bases of the junction left unmatched.

What was sequenced was peripheral blood. The chain combines TRBV5-4 with TRBJ2-3, with 7 bases aligning to TRBD1. The TCR sequence derives from an older man with acute or convalescent COVID-19. The CDR3 DNA follows: TGTGCCAGCAGCTGGGACCGGGACAGAAGCACAGATACGCAGTATTTT. It codes for CASSWDRDRSTDTQYF.